Shown below are 13 T cell receptor beta chains from a single sample sequenced in a study of blood T cell repertoires in COVID-19. Libraries were prepared by immunoSEQ multiplex PCR; TCRdb keeps only in-frame clonotypes and omits some of them. The sample has roughly 43,000 clones, just over 85% seen once. The sequenced material came from peripheral blood. Receptors originate from a man aged 55 to 69 with active COVID-19.

The rearrangement joins TRBV6-2 or TRBV6-3 to TRBJ2-7; possibly TRBD1 for D (6 bases). Germline V gene data show CDR1 as MNHEY and CDR2 as SVGEGT. With 0 bases removed from V and 5 bases from J, the gap between germline ends came to 29 bases. There are 20 residues in the CDR3. In DNA form, the CDR3 reads TGTGCCAGCAGTTACTCGAAGGGCGTGGGACATTATTCGACTAAGGACGAGCAGTACTTC. The encoded protein is CASSYSKGVGHYSTKDEQYF.

This chain joins TRBV7-8 and TRBJ2-4, with TRBD2 matching 8 bases. V was pared by 4 bases and J by 3 bases, with 8 bases of the junction left unmatched. Germline CDR1 and CDR2: SGHVS and FQNEAQ. The CDR3 is 16 amino acids. The CDR3 here is CASSYTGGLDKNIQYF. CDR3 in DNA: TGTGCCAGCAGCTACACTGGGGGACTAGACAAAAACATTCAGTACTTC.

This sequence joins TRBV3-1 (or the pseudogene TRBV3-2) and TRBJ2-1; 7 bases match TRBD1. This CDR3 region has 13 residues. V trimming: 1 base; J trimming: 10 bases; junction bases outside the gene matches: 4. Per the germline V gene, CDR1 is LGHDT and CDR2 is YNNKEL (reference sequence). The CDR3 sequence is CASSQGRDREQFF. Written as DNA, the CDR3 is TGTGCCAGCAGCCAAGGTAGGGACAGAGAGCAGTTCTTC.

The chain uses TRBV7-9 and TRBJ2-2; 7 nucleotides align to TRBD1. This CDR3 is built from 16 residues. The germline gives CDR1 SEHNR, CDR2 FQNEAQ (reference sequence). With 1 base clipped from V and 4 bases from J, the junction kept 6 bases outside the gene matches. The CDR3 sequence: CASSLVPGGSTGELFF. In DNA, the CDR3 is TGTGCCAGCAGCTTAGTCCCAGGGGGTAGCACCGGGGAGCTGTTTTTT.

The rearrangement links TRBV27 to TRBJ1-1; D is undetermined. The CDR3 length is 13 residues. Germline V gene lookup returns CDR1 MNHEY and CDR2 SMNVEV (reference sequence). Trimming shortened V by 6 bases and J by 0 bases, and 8 bases separated the two germline ends. CDR3 amino acids: CASSLLMNTEAFF. The CDR3 bases are TGTGCCAGCAGCCTACTCATGAACACTGAAGCTTTCTTT.

This rearrangement joins TRBV19 to TRBJ1-6; D not certain. The V and J ends lost 9 bases and 9 bases respectively, with 12 bases between them. Germline CDR1 reads LNHDA; CDR2 reads SQIVND (reference sequence). CDR3 length: 12 residues. The CDR3 is CASSAQSSPLHF. As DNA, the CDR3 is TGTGCCAGCAGCGCCCAATCTTCACCCCTCCACTTT.

V is TRBV28 and J is TRBJ1-1; maybe TRBD1 (6 bases). Germline V gene sequence: CDR1 MDHEN, CDR2 SYDVKM. This CDR3 is 12 amino acids long. V was pared by 6 bases and J by 6 bases, with 11 bases between. CDR3 sequence: CASSSEGAEAFF. CDR3 bases: TGTGCCAGCAGCTCTGAGGGGGCTGAAGCTTTCTTT.

The chain uses TRBV4-1 and TRBJ2-3; weak D call: TRBD2 (7 bases). Germline CDR1 and CDR2: MGHRA and YSYEKL. The CDR3 covers 17 residues. With 0 bases removed from V and 5 bases from J, the gap between germline ends came to 18 bases. The CDR3 loop reads CASSQDLRRGRGDTQYF. The CDR3 DNA sequence: TGCGCCAGCAGCCAAGATCTGAGGAGGGGGAGGGGAGATACGCAGTATTTT.

V usage is TRBV15 and J usage is TRBJ2-1; 8 nucleotides line up with TRBD2. The V gene end was trimmed by 6 bases and the J gene end by 2 bases; junction bases not matched to a gene: 3. The length of the CDR3 is 14 residues. CDR1 and CDR2 from the germline V gene are LNHNV and YYDKDF (reference sequence). This CDR3 is CATRTGGTYNEQFF. The CDR3 DNA is TGTGCCACCAGAACGGGAGGGACCTACAATGAGCAGTTCTTC.

This clone is a singleton in its sample. J is TRBJ1-1 and V is TRBV7-8; 7 nucleotides agree with TRBD1. V lost 2 bases and J lost 1; bases outside the gene matches: 10. Germline-derived CDR1 and CDR2 are SGHVS and FQNEAQ. The CDR3 contains 17 residues. The CDR3 region has the DNA TGTGCCAGCAGCTTAACGGTCACAGGGGCGCCGAACACTGAAGCTTTCTTT. Translating it yields CASSLTVTGAPNTEAFF.

The rearrangement links TRBV5-4 to TRBJ2-1; 14 bases are shared with TRBD2. Germline V gene data show CDR1 as SGHNT and CDR2 as YYREEE (reference sequence). The V gene end was trimmed by 3 bases and the J gene end by 7 bases; junction bases not matched to a gene: 6. There are 16 residues in the CDR3. The CDR3 nucleotides are TGTGCCAGCAGCTCCGGGACTAGCGGGAGATCGAATGAGCAGTTCTTC. Amino acids: CASSSGTSGRSNEQFF. Together with reference TRBV5-4 and TRBJ2-1, the CDR3 gives the full variable domain: ETGVTQSPTHLIKTRGQQVTLRCSSQSGHNTVSWYQQALGQGPQFIFQYYREEENGRGNFPPRFSGLQFPNYSSELNVNALELDDSALYLCASSSGTSGRSNEQFFGPGTRLTVL.

V usage is TRBV27 and J usage is TRBJ1-2, with D uncertain. The CDR3 sequence is 14 residues long. From germline, CDR1 is MNHEY and CDR2 SMNVEV (reference sequence). V lost 2 bases to trimming and J lost 6 bases, with 13 bases between them. The CDR3 sequence: CASSLKTPRDGYTF. The CDR3 nucleotides are TGTGCCAGCAGTTTAAAAACCCCCCGGGATGGCTACACCTTC.

This clone has more than one count but fewer than ten. J is TRBJ1-5 and V is TRBV7-3, with a weak D call TRBD1 (6 bases). The CDR3 sequence is 13 residues long. Between the trimmed V and J ends, which lost 0 bases and 7 bases, there was a span of 7 bases. In germline, CDR1 is SGHTA, CDR2 FQGTGA. DNA for the CDR3: TGTGCCAGCAGCTTAACACAGGGCCAGCCCCAGCATTTT. Its protein product is CASSLTQGQPQHF.